One T cell receptor (beta chain) is described in this entry. The source of the sample is a study of T cell changes during pregnancy in multiple sclerosis. The table came from immunoSEQ multiplex PCR; TCRdb's copy has only in-frame clones and leaves some out. Of approximately 88,000 clones in the sample, 94% were seen once. Germline V gives CDR1 SGHTA, CDR2 FQGNSA. After removal of 5 bases from V and 4 bases from J, the junction contained 11 bases not matched to a gene. The CDR3 is made up of 19 amino acids. The sequenced sample was peripheral blood, obtained in the third trimester of pregnancy. The clonotype originates from a female donor with multiple sclerosis, enrolled in a pregnancy study. This chain links TRBV7-2 with TRBJ2-1; 16 bases agree with TRBD2. In DNA, the CDR3 is TGTGCCAGCAGCATGACGGGACTAGCGGGAGGGCCTTATTACAATGAGCAGTTCTTC. Translation: CASSMTGLAGGPYYNEQFF.